Shown below are 26 T cell receptor beta chains from a single sample sequenced in a study of T cell repertoires in cytomegalovirus infection. Using its own MiXCR run on the reads, TCRdb lists one record per CDR3 protein. The table lists 350,000 to 550,000 distinct CDR3 sequences, approximately 31% of them singletons. Source material: PBMCs. These receptors all stem from a human donor in good health (CMV status not recorded). Some clones in this sample may be carry-over from other donors' samples.

CDR3 nucleotide sequence: TGCAGTGCTAGAGACCGGACGAGGGGACAGGGGGAAGTTTACTATGGCTACACCTTC. Translation: CSARDRTRGQGEVYYGYTF. The chain has TRBV20-1 and TRBJ1-2, with 11 bases that match TRBD1. The germline V gene encodes CDR1 DFQATT and CDR2 SNEGSKA (reference sequence). V shed 0 bases, J shed 3 bases, and the junction held 15 bases outside the gene matches. This CDR3 has 19 amino acids.

This clonotype occurred a few times. The chain has TRBV10-2 and TRBJ2-5; 11 nucleotides line up with TRBD2. CDR1 is WSHSY and CDR2 is SAAADI in the germline V gene. CDR3 length: 14 amino acids. The J segment lost 9 bases and the V segment lost 5 bases, leaving 8 bases of the junction unmatched. CDR3 amino acids: CASSPGLAVLAQYF. The CDR3 coding sequence is TGCGCCAGCAGTCCGGGACTAGCGGTATTGGCCCAGTACTTC.

This clonotype has at least ten counts. The chain's CDR3 is CASSRGTGELFF. The CDR3 region has the DNA TGTGCCAGCAGCCGGGGTACCGGGGAGCTGTTTTTT. This chain links TRBV7-6 with TRBJ2-2; weak D call: TRBD2 (5 bases). Deletions cut 5 bases from V and 5 bases from J, with 6 bases between. The CDR3 is 12 amino acids. CDR1 SGHVS and CDR2 FNYEAQ come from the germline V gene.

This clonotype was seen a handful of times. The gene calls are TRBV6-2 or TRBV6-3 and TRBJ1-1; TRBD1 matches at 9 bases. The CDR3 spans 16 residues. Germline CDR1 MNHEY, CDR2 SVGEGT. The junction had 7 bases not matched to a gene; V was cut back by 1 base and J by 4 bases. CDR3 residues: CASSYWGTGPGTEAFF. The CDR3 region has the DNA TGTGCCAGCAGTTACTGGGGGACAGGGCCGGGCACTGAAGCTTTCTTT.

The chain links TRBV7-8 to TRBJ2-1; 8 bases are shared with TRBD2. In germline, CDR1 is SGHVS, CDR2 FQNEAQ. The junction had 14 bases not matched to a gene; V was cut back by 3 bases and J by 4 bases. This CDR3 has 18 amino acids. The CDR3 DNA is TGTGCCAGCAGCTTTACAAGCCTGAGCGGGGGCTGGTACAATGAGCAGTTCTTC. Its translation: CASSFTSLSGGWYNEQFF.

The chain uses TRBV12-3 or TRBV12-4 and TRBJ1-1; 7 bases fit TRBD1. This CDR3 comprises 14 residues. The J segment lost 7 bases and the V segment lost 3 bases, leaving 8 bases of the junction unmatched. DNA of the CDR3: TGTGCCAGCAGTTTGCGTCAGGGGGGTAGTGAAGCTTTCTTT. It specifies CASSLRQGGSEAFF.

This clonotype has ten or more counts. The V call is TRBV7-2, the J call TRBJ2-2; D ambiguous. CDR1 and CDR2 (germline): SGHTA, FQGNSA. Trimming pared 1 base from V and 3 bases from J, leaving 6 bases between. The CDR3 loop spans 14 amino acids. The CDR3: CASSLDSHTGELFF. For the CDR3, the DNA is TGTGCCAGCAGCTTAGACAGCCACACCGGGGAGCTGTTTTTT.

This chain joins TRBV20-1 and TRBJ1-1; the D is unclear. CDR1 and CDR2 from the germline V gene are DFQATT and SNEGSKA (reference sequence). The CDR3 runs to 15 residues. Between the trimmed V and J ends, which lost 0 bases and 1 base, there was a span of 12 bases. The CDR3 loop reads CSARDEITANTEAFF. The CDR3 nucleotides are TGCAGTGCTAGAGATGAAATAACAGCGAACACTGAAGCTTTCTTT.

The chain is built from TRBV2 and TRBJ2-3; 7 nucleotides match TRBD2. The CDR3 sequence is 13 residues long. Germline CDR1 is SNHLY and CDR2 is FYNNEI. The junction had 4 bases not matched to a gene; V was cut back by 9 bases and J by 1 base. The CDR3 spells CARQREGTDTQYF. Here the CDR3 DNA reads TGTGCCAGGCAGCGGGAAGGCACAGATACGCAGTATTTT. Combining the CDR3 with reference TRBV2 and TRBJ2-3 gives the whole variable domain EPEVTQTPSHQVTQMGQEVILRCVPISNHLYFYWYRQILGQKVEFLVSFYNNEISEKSEIFDDQFSVERPDGSNFTLKIRSTKLEDSAMYFCARQREGTDTQYFGPGTRLTVL.

J is TRBJ2-1 and V is TRBV7-2; tentatively, D is TRBD1 (5 bases). CDR3 size: 13 residues. Trimming shortened V by 11 bases and J by 7 bases, and 18 bases separated the two germline ends. The germline V gene encodes CDR1 SGHTA and CDR2 FQGNSA. The CDR3 spells CADRVQGGNEQFF. As DNA, the CDR3 is TGTGCCGACCGAGTGCAGGGTGGTAATGAGCAGTTCTTC.

The chain has TRBV27 and TRBJ2-7; D uncertain. V lost 2 bases to trimming and J lost 0 bases, with 5 bases between them. The germline V gene has CDR1 MNHEY and CDR2 SMNVEV (reference sequence). CDR3 length: 13 amino acids. The CDR3 here is CASSLRHSYEQYF. CDR3 sequence (DNA): TGTGCCAGCAGTTTAAGGCACTCCTACGAGCAGTACTTC.

The CDR3 spells CASSQGDFSNTGELFF. The CDR3 bases are TGCGCCAGCAGCCAAGGGGACTTTTCGAACACCGGGGAGCTGTTTTTT. J is TRBJ2-2 and V is TRBV4-3, with TRBD2 as a possible D gene (6 bases). This CDR3 contains 16 residues. The V end lost 1 base, the J end lost 0 bases, and 9 bases lay between the germline ends. Germline V lookup: CDR1 LGHNA, CDR2 YSLEER.

Remarks on this clonotype: The junction departs from the called germline gene at one end, perhaps through a read error. The V and J genes are TRBV27 and TRBJ1-1; TRBD1 is a possible D gene (6 bases). Germline CDR1 is MNHEY and CDR2 is SMNVEV (reference sequence). This CDR3 has 15 residues. The CDR3 DNA sequence: TGTGCCAGCAGCTTTTTAGGTCAAGGGGACACTGAAGATTTCTTT. It yields the protein CASSFLGQGDTEDFF.

A remark on this clonotype: It is likely a read error, because the conserved phenylalanine at the end of the CDR3 is missing. The DNA is omitted, as the CDR3 cannot be located on it reliably, and the CDR3 follows TCRdb's listing. The chain employs TRBV7-2 and TRBJ2-1; the D segment call TRBD2 is taken from the table without a DNA check. Looked up from germline, CDR1 is SGHTA and CDR2 is FQGNSA. The CDR3 sequence runs 19 residues, both termini included. The CDR3 loop is CASSGAALAGGGSYNEQLL.

This clonotype appeared a few times. The chain is built from TRBV19 and TRBJ2-3; 9 bases are shared with TRBD2. Germline CDR1 and CDR2: LNHDA and SQIVND (reference sequence). V lost 3 bases to trimming and J lost 4 bases; unmatched junction nucleotides: 5. The CDR3 sequence is 15 residues long. The CDR3 nucleotides are TGTGCCAGTAGTATCTCTAGCGGGGTCTCAGATACGCAGTATTTT. Amino acids: CASSISSGVSDTQYF.

The V call is TRBV6-1, the J call TRBJ2-2; 7 nucleotides agree with TRBD1. The CDR3 runs 13 residues. The germline gives CDR1 MNHNS, CDR2 SASEGT. The V gene end was trimmed by 10 bases and the J gene end by 6 bases; junction bases not matched to a gene: 8. DNA for the CDR3: TGTGCCACCAAAACAGGGGTTCCCGGGGAGCTGTTTTTT. Translated, it gives CATKTGVPGELFF.

The table lists this clonotype with a few counts. The rearrangement uses TRBV25-1 and TRBJ1-6; D gene unclear. Germline-derived CDR1 and CDR2 are MGHDK and SYGVNS. The CDR3 spans 14 residues. The V gene lost 2 bases and the J gene lost 8 bases, with 10 bases spanning the gap. This CDR3 is CASSEPGLYSPLHF. For the CDR3, the DNA is TGTGCCAGCAGTGAACCGGGATTGTATTCACCCCTCCACTTT.

Comments on this clonotype: Since a much larger clone is just one base distant, this may be a read error. The chain uses TRBV7-3 and TRBJ2-1; 10 nucleotides line up with TRBD2. The CDR3 consists of 17 residues. Trimming cost V 2 bases and J 10 bases; bases outside gene matches: 14. Germline assignment: CDR1 SGHTA and CDR2 FQGTGA. CDR3 coding DNA: TGTGCCAGCAGCTTAGGGGGCCTAGCGGGGGCCTTAAAGGAGCAGTTCTTC. This translates into CASSLGGLAGALKEQFF.

The chain carries TRBV20-1 and TRBJ1-4; possible D gene TRBD1, 5 bases. CDR1 is DFQATT and CDR2 is SNEGSKA in the germline V gene (reference sequence). V was pared by 3 bases and J by 0 bases, with 11 bases between. The CDR3 runs 15 residues. The CDR3 bases are TGCAGTGCTAGTACCGACAGCGCAACTAATGAAAAACTGTTTTTT. Translating it yields CSASTDSATNEKLFF.

The genes are TRBV2 and TRBJ2-3; D is perhaps TRBD2 (6 bases). V shed 8 bases and J shed 8 bases, with 20 bases lying between them. CDR3 length: 14 residues. From germline, CDR1 is SNHLY and CDR2 FYNNEI. This chain's CDR3 is CASPVRGRDTTQYF. The CDR3 coding sequence is TGTGCCAGCCCGGTGCGGGGTCGGGATACTACGCAGTATTTT.

The table lists this clonotype with a count of one. This chain links TRBV20-1 with TRBJ2-7, with D possibly being TRBD1 (6 bases). Trimming took off 0 bases at V and 3 bases at J, with 12 bases between the two ends. This CDR3 is built from 14 residues. The germline V gene encodes CDR1 DFQATT and CDR2 SNEGSKA (reference sequence). The CDR3 coding sequence is TGCAGTGCTAGAGATCCGGGACAAGTCTACGAGCAGTACTTC. This translates into CSARDPGQVYEQYF.

Regarding this clonotype: This may stem from a read error, because a much larger clone lies one nucleotide away. This chain joins TRBV7-2 and TRBJ2-5, with a possible D match to TRBD2 (6 bases). This CDR3 comprises 15 residues. In germline, CDR1 is SGHTA, CDR2 FQGNSA. CDR3 loop: CASSLGLRHQETQSF. The CDR3 coding sequence is TGTGCCAGCAGCCTGGGACTCCGCCACCAAGAGACCCAGTCCTTC.

In this sample, this clonotype turned up a few times. The rearrangement links TRBV29-1 to TRBJ1-1; 9 bases are shared with TRBD1. V was clipped by 5 bases and J by 2 bases; unmatched bases: 3. CDR3 length: 13 amino acids. Germline lookup yields CDR1 SQVTM and CDR2 ANQGSEA. The CDR3 DNA reads TGCAGCGTTTACACAGGGGGCAACACTGAAGCTTTCTTT. Protein: CSVYTGGNTEAFF.

Remarks on this clonotype: Its ends do not fully match the called genes, so a read error is possible. This sequence joins TRBV7-6 and TRBJ1-1; weak D call: TRBD1 (5 bases). The CDR3 consists of 12 residues. Germline lookup yields CDR1 SGHVS and CDR2 FNYEAQ. The CDR3: CTSKNRHTEAFF. Here the CDR3 DNA reads TGTACCAGCAAAAACAGGCACACTGAAGCTTTCTTT.

This clonotype was seen only a few times. J is TRBJ2-3 and V is TRBV14; the match to TRBD1 covers 7 bases. In germline, CDR1 is SGHDN, CDR2 FVKESK. V lost 0 bases and J lost 2; bases outside the gene matches: 11. The CDR3 covers 18 residues. CDR3 amino acids: CASSQDFRQGDLTDTQYF. CDR3 nucleotide sequence: TGTGCCAGCAGCCAAGATTTTCGGCAGGGGGACCTCACAGATACGCAGTATTTT. Supplemented by reference TRBV14 and TRBJ2-3, the full variable domain reads EAGVTQFPSHSVIEKGQTVTLRCDPISGHDNLYWYRRVMGKEIKFLLHFVKESKQDESGMPNNRFLAERTGGTYSTLKVQPAELEDSGVYFCASSQDFRQGDLTDTQYFGPGTRLTVL.

This clonotype was seen many times. The genes are TRBV7-2 and TRBJ2-7; 8 bases fit TRBD1. CDR1 is SGHTA, CDR2 FQGNSA, per germline. The CDR3 is 16 residues long. V was pared by 4 bases and J by 6 bases, with 14 bases of the junction left unmatched. DNA of the CDR3: TGTGCCAGCAGCTCACACCCGCGACAGGGGAGTGGCGAGCAGTACTTC. This codes for CASSSHPRQGSGEQYF.